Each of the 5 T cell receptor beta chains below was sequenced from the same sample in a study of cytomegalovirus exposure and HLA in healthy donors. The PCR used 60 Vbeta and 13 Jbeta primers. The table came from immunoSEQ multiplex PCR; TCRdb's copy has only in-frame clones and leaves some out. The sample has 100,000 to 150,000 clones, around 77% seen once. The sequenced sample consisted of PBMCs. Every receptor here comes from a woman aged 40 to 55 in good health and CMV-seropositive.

CDR3: CASSSDRGSSYEQYF. The CDR3 coding sequence is TGTGCCAGCAGTTCGGACAGGGGGTCCTCCTACGAGCAGTACTTC. This chain joins TRBV6-5 and TRBJ2-7; TRBD1 aligns across 10 bases. The germline V gene encodes CDR1 MNHEY and CDR2 SVGAGI. With V trimmed by 4 bases and J by 0 bases, 3 bases remained unmatched. The CDR3 length is 15 residues.

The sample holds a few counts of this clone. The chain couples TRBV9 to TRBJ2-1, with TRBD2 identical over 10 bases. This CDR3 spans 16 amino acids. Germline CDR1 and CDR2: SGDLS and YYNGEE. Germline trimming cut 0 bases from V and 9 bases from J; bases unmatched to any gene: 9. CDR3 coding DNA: TGTGCCAGCAGCGTAGGAGCGGGAGGGCCCAGTAGTGAGCAGTTCTTC. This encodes CASSVGAGGPSSEQFF.

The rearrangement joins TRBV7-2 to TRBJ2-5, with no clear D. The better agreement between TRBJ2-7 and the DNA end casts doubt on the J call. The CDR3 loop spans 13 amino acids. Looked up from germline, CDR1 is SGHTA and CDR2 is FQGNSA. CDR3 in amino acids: CASSLAEYYEQYF. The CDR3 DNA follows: TGTGCCAGCAGCTTAGCGGAGTACTACGAGCAGTACTTC.

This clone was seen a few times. The CDR3 reads CASSESRQGGDTQYF. The CDR3 DNA is TGCGCCAGCAGTGAATCACGACAGGGCGGAGATACGCAGTATTTT. The chain carries TRBV10-2 and TRBJ2-3; TRBD1 agrees at 7 bases. The CDR3 is 15 residues long. Looked up from germline, CDR1 is WSHSY and CDR2 is SAAADI. Losses at the gene ends were 3 bases for V and 5 bases for J; bases not matched to a gene: 8.

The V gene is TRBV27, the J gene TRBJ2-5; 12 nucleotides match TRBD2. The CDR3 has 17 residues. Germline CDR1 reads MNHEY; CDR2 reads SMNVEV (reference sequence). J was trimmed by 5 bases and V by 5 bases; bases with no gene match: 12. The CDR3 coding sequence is TGTGCCAGCAGTCTTCTAGCGGGAGGGCCGGTGCGGGAGACCCAGTACTTC. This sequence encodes CASSLLAGGPVRETQYF.